This T cell receptor (beta chain) was observed in a study of blood T cell repertoires in COVID-19. Study background: Donors in the United States, Italy and Spain gave samples during acute or convalescent COVID-19.

This clone has a single count. Original methodology: From reference gene primer amplification, estimates of nucleated cell counts were derived. Sequencing used immunoSEQ multiplex PCR; TCRdb keeps in-frame clones, though not all of them. V and J calls and clone size follow that table, whereas D and trimming were derived from the DNA. The top ten clones hold 1.5% to 2% of a sample with 100,000 to 150,000 clones, roughly two thirds of them seen once. Germline V lookup: CDR1 SGHTA, CDR2 FQGNSA. This CDR3 is 15 amino acids long. V lost 3 bases, J lost 0 bases, and 0 bases stayed unmatched. This chain links TRBV7-2 with TRBJ2-1; TRBD2 aligns across 9 bases. The specimen sequenced was peripheral blood. This sequence originates from an older woman with acute or convalescent COVID-19. The DNA for the CDR3 is TGTGCCAGCAGCTTTAGCGGGAGCTCCTACAATGAGCAGTTCTTC. Translated: CASSFSGSSYNEQFF. The entire variable domain, with the rest obtained from reference TRBV7-2 and TRBJ2-1, is as follows: GAGVSQSPSNKVTEKGKDVELRCDPISGHTALYWYRQSLGQGLEFLIYFQGNSAPDKSGLPSDRFSAERTGGSVSTLTIQRTQQEDSAVYLCASSFSGSSYNEQFFGPGTRLTVL.